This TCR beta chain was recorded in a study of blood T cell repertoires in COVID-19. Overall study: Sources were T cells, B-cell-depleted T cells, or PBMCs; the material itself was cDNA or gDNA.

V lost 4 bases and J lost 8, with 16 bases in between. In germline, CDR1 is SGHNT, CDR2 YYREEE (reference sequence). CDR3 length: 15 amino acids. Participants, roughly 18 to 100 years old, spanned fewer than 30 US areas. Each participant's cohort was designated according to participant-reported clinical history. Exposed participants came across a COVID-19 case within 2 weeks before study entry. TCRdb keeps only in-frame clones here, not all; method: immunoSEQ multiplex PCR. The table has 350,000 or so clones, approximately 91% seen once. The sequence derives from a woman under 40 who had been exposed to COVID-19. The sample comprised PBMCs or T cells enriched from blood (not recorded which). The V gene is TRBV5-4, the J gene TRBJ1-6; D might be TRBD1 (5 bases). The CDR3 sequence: CASSPRQPRDSPLHF. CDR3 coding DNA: TGTGCCAGCAGCCCCCGACAGCCTCGGGATTCACCCCTCCACTTT.